This T cell receptor (beta chain) stems from a study of cytotoxic CD8 clonotypes in ibrutinib-treated CLL. Across the whole study: Among patients, some 24 responded partially and 2 completely; around 15 then stayed remitted and around 12 progressed after median around 68 months. Findings and caveats of the study: Baseline clonality was higher than in age-matched healthy donors and moved in step with circulating CD8+ T-cell counts. Clonality, elevated at ibrutinib response, dropped back toward baseline at progression. There were few public clonotypes, and on treatment they contracted or stayed stable.

This CDR3 region has 15 residues. The germline V gene has CDR1 SGHRS and CDR2 YFSETQ. Trimming took off 3 bases at V and 7 bases at J, with 19 bases between the two ends. Clones were read by immunoSEQ multiplex PCR, and TCRdb kept only the in-frame ones, dropping some. In the table there are nearly 100,000 clones, 70% to 85% of which are singletons. As to this clone: Antigen specificity is unknown.

The sequence was collected from a human donor with chronic lymphocytic leukemia. This sequence joins TRBV5-1 and TRBJ1-1, with D possibly TRBD1 on 6 matching bases. The material sequenced was PBMCs, taken after 12 months of ibrutinib treatment. The DNA for the CDR3 is TGCGCCAGCAGCTCGGAAGGGGGGGCGCGGAATGAAGCTTTCTTT. It is translated as CASSSEGGARNEAFF.